These T cell receptor beta chains were read from a single sample in a study of blood T cell repertoires in COVID-19. Sequencing was performed with immunoSEQ multiplex PCR; in TCRdb, only in-frame clones are kept and a portion is missing. Among approximately 100,000 clones listed, approximately 85% were seen once. Sequencing was performed on peripheral blood. These receptors came from a human donor in a cohort sampled during active COVID-19. Both conserved end residues are part of each CDR3. The D gene is left open where the match is weak. The size field is filled for only some rows; it gives once, few, many or a size class.

V	D	size	J	DNA	CDR3
TRBV4-2	NA	NA	TRBJ2-1	TGTGCCAGCAGCCAAGATGGCTTTAATGAGCAGTTCTTC	CASSQDGFNEQFF
TRBV9	TRBD1	NA	TRBJ2-7	TGTGCCAGCAGCGTAGTACAGGGGGGATACGAGCAGTACTTC	CASSVVQGGYEQYF
TRBV7-2	TRBD1	NA	TRBJ1-3	TGTGCCAGCAGCTGGGACAGGGCCGGAAACACCATATATTTT	CASSWDRAGNTIYF
TRBV15	NA	NA	TRBJ1-1	TGTGCCACCAGCAGATCCATAGAGAACACTGAAGCTTTCTTT	CATSRSIENTEAFF
TRBV9	TRBD2	NA	TRBJ2-1	TGTGCCAGCAGCGTAGCTGGGCGGGAGGGCAATGAGCAGTTCTTC	CASSVAGREGNEQFF
TRBV30	TRBD1	NA	TRBJ1-6	TGTGCCTGGAGTGTAATGGCAGGGGGATTGGATTCACCCCTCCACTTT	CAWSVMAGGLDSPLHF
TRBV30	TRBD2	few	TRBJ2-3	TGTGCCTGGAGTTCTAAGGGACTAGCGGGAGGGCAGTATTTT	CAWSSKGLAGGQYF
TRBV18	NA	once	TRBJ2-7	TGTGCCAGCTCACTAGGGACTGGCTACGAGCAGTACTTC	CASSLGTGYEQYF
TRBV4-3	TRBD1	NA	TRBJ2-3	TGCGCCAGCAGCCAAGGGGTAAGACAGGGGGCGCCCAGCACAGATACGCAGTATTTT	CASSQGVRQGAPSTDTQYF
TRBV19	NA	NA	TRBJ1-2	TGTGCCAGTAGTAAGACAGACTATGGCTACACCTTC	CASSKTDYGYTF
TRBV7-9	NA	NA	TRBJ2-1	TGTGCCAGCAGCGCCCCGAACAGTTTCAATGAGCAGTTCTTC	CASSAPNSFNEQFF
TRBV5-1	NA	few	TRBJ1-3	TGCGCCAGCAGCTTGTCTGGGCAGGGAGGAAACACCATATATTTT	CASSLSGQGGNTIYF
TRBV7-9	NA	once	TRBJ1-1	TGTGCCAGCAGCTTAGCTTATGAAGCTTTCTTT	CASSLAYEAFF
TRBV11-2	NA	NA	TRBJ1-2	TGTGCCAGCAGCCCCGGGGGGGGCTACACCTTC	CASSPGGGYTF
TRBV5-1	TRBD1	few	TRBJ1-6	TGCGCCAGCAGCTTGGAGGGGGCAGTCCTTGGCCTCCACTTT	CASSLEGAVLGLHF
TRBV7-3	TRBD2	NA	TRBJ2-1	TGTGCCAGCAGCTTAGGGGTAGCGGGAGGGAATGAGCAGTTCTTC	CASSLGVAGGNEQFF
TRBV28	NA	once	TRBJ1-3	TGTGCCAGCAGTTTGGGAGGTGGTGGCGGAAACACCATATATTTT	CASSLGGGGGNTIYF
TRBV19	TRBD1	NA	TRBJ2-1	TGTGCCAGTAGCGAAGGGGGCCGATCCTACAATGAGCAGTTCTTC	CASSEGGRSYNEQFF
TRBV6-5	NA	NA	TRBJ2-7	TGTGCCAGCAGCCTTTCCGGACACCTTACCTACGAGCAGTACTTC	CASSLSGHLTYEQYF
TRBV6-5	TRBD1	NA	TRBJ1-1	TGTGCCAGCAGTTCTCACCGGGACAGGGGGCGCGAAGCTTTCTTT	CASSSHRDRGREAFF
TRBV7-9	TRBD2	NA	TRBJ2-7	TGTGCCAGCAGCCTTGGGGGGAGGGACTACGAGCAGTACTTC	CASSLGGRDYEQYF
TRBV7-2	NA	NA	TRBJ1-4	TGTGCCAGCAGCTTAGTGGCTCCCTGGAGGGGCAATGAAAAACTGTTTTTT	CASSLVAPWRGNEKLFF
TRBV14	TRBD1	once	TRBJ2-2	TGTGCCAGCAGCCAAGATACCAGTGAAGGGGGCTTGGAGCTGTTTTTT	CASSQDTSEGGLELFF
TRBV9	NA	NA	TRBJ2-2	TGTGCCAGCAGCGAGACTAGCCGGGGGGCTAACACCGGGGAGCTGTTTTTT	CASSETSRGANTGELFF
TRBV11-1	NA	NA	TRBJ1-2	TGTGCCAGCAGCCCTCGGGGAGGGACCCACTATGGCTACACCTTC	CASSPRGGTHYGYTF
TRBV7-2	NA	NA	TRBJ2-2	TGTGCCAGCAGCCGTAATCGGGGAGATAGCGGGGAGCTGTTTTTT	CASSRNRGDSGELFF
TRBV5-1	NA	NA	TRBJ1-6	TGCGCCAGCAGCTCCAGGACAAATTCACCCCTCCACTTT	CASSSRTNSPLHF
TRBV29-1	TRBD2	NA	TRBJ2-5	TGCAGCGTTGCTTACACGGGGGGAAGGGAGACCCAGTACTTC	CSVAYTGGRETQYF
TRBV20-1	NA	NA	TRBJ2-5	TGCAGTGCTAGTGGGCCGCTGGAGACCCAGTACTTC	CSASGPLETQYF
TRBV5-5	TRBD1	once	TRBJ1-2	TGTGCCAGCAGCCCCGGACAGGGGACTGGAACTCGTGGCTACACCTTC	CASSPGQGTGTRGYTF
TRBV18	NA	NA	TRBJ1-4	TGTGCCAGCTCACCAAGGAGTGCAACTAATGAAAAACTGTTTTTT	CASSPRSATNEKLFF
TRBV7-9	TRBD1	NA	TRBJ2-3	TGTGCCAGCAGCCAAGGACAGGAAACAGATACGCAGTATTTT	CASSQGQETDTQYF
TRBV11-2	TRBD2	NA	TRBJ2-1	TGTGCCAGCAGCTTAGGCGGGGGGGCGAAAAATGAGCAGTTCTTC	CASSLGGGAKNEQFF
TRBV27	NA	NA	TRBJ2-3	TGTGCCAGCAGTCCCCGGGGGAGGGGGAAGGATACGCAGTATTTT	CASSPRGRGKDTQYF
TRBV4-3	NA	NA	TRBJ2-5	TGCGCCAGCAGCCAAGGGGCCTGGGAAGAGACCCAGTACTTC	CASSQGAWEETQYF
TRBV7-9	NA	NA	TRBJ1-5	TGTGCCAGCAGCGACTTCACCTTTGGGAGCAATCAGCCCCAGCATTTT	CASSDFTFGSNQPQHF
TRBV7-2	NA	NA	TRBJ1-2	TGTGCCAGCAGCTTATCCCACCCAGCTAACTATGGCTACACCTTC	CASSLSHPANYGYTF
TRBV4-3	NA	NA	TRBJ2-3	TGCGCCAGCAGCCACCCCGGGGCAGATACGCAGTATTTT	CASSHPGADTQYF
TRBV5-1	NA	NA	TRBJ2-3	TGCGCCAGCAGTAGACAGGAGTCAGATACGCAGTATTTT	CASSRQESDTQYF
TRBV5-1	TRBD2	NA	TRBJ2-3	TGCGCCAGCAGCCCCGGACTAGCGCAGTCAGCAGATACGCAGTATTTT	CASSPGLAQSADTQYF
TRBV24-1	NA	NA	TRBJ2-2	TGTGCCACCAGTGACCCTAACACCGGGGAGCTGTTTTTT	CATSDPNTGELFF
TRBV7-2	TRBD2	NA	TRBJ2-1	TGTGCCAGCAGCCCTACTGAAGCGGGGGGGCCGGGTGAGCAGTTCTTC	CASSPTEAGGPGEQFF
TRBV18	NA	NA	TRBJ1-5	TGTGCCAGCTCCCCGCAAATGTCGGTCAATCAGCCCCAGCATTTT	CASSPQMSVNQPQHF
TRBV10-3	NA	NA	TRBJ2-7	TGTGCCATCAGTGACCCGGGACTTCTTAGCTCCTACGAGCAGTACTTC	CAISDPGLLSSYEQYF
TRBV19	NA	NA	TRBJ1-1	TGTGCCAGTAGCCCCCCACCCCCGGGTTCGAACACTGAAGCTTTCTTT	CASSPPPPGSNTEAFF
TRBV20-1	NA	once	TRBJ2-3	TGCAGTGCCGCGTCGGATACGCAGTATTTT	CSAASDTQYF
TRBV7-6	NA	NA	TRBJ1-4	TGTGCCAGCAGCGACTCAGGGGCAGGGTATGAAAAACTGTTTTTT	CASSDSGAGYEKLFF
TRBV30	TRBD2	NA	TRBJ2-1	TGTGCCTGGACGGGCGGGGGGCTCACATACCCTGAGCAGTTCTTC	CAWTGGGLTYPEQFF
TRBV18	TRBD1	NA	TRBJ1-1	TGTGCCAGCTCGCCCGGGACAGGTCCCCTGAACACTGAAGCTTTCTTT	CASSPGTGPLNTEAFF
TRBV3-1/TRBV3-2	NA	NA	TRBJ2-3	TGTGCCAGCAGCCAACATGGGGGCGGGGGTCCAGATACGCAGTATTTT	CASSQHGGGGPDTQYF
TRBV7-9	NA	NA	TRBJ1-2	TGTGCCAGCAGCTCGATTCTAACAGGATTCTATGGCTACACCTTC	CASSSILTGFYGYTF
TRBV28	TRBD2	NA	TRBJ2-7	TGTGCCAGCAGTTTAGGAGGGGGCGGGAGGGCAAGCGAGCAGTACTTC	CASSLGGGGRASEQYF
TRBV12-5	NA	NA	TRBJ1-1	TGTGCTAGTGGCATGATATCTAGGGGCGGTGAAGCTTTCTTT	CASGMISRGGEAFF
TRBV5-5	TRBD1	NA	TRBJ2-2	TGTGCCAGCAGCTTAGGACAGGGTAGCACCGGGGAGCTGTTTTTT	CASSLGQGSTGELFF
TRBV5-1	TRBD1	NA	TRBJ1-6	TGCGCCAGCAGCTGTGGACAGGTAAGAAATTCACCCCTCCACTTT	CASSCGQVRNSPLHF